This T cell receptor beta chain appears in the sequencing data of a study of T cells in localized non-small cell lung cancer. Study observations and caveats: Tumor trailed uninvolved adjacent lung in T cell clonality, which peaked there. Turning up in adjacent lung were a median 57 of the top 100 tumor clones.

TCRdb keeps only in-frame clones here, not all; method: immunoSEQ multiplex PCR. The sample carries roughly 21,000 clones, over 75% recorded once. In germline, CDR1 is SEHNR, CDR2 FQNEAQ (reference sequence). This CDR3 region has 12 residues. Trimming shortened V by 3 bases and J by 3 bases, and 6 bases separated the two germline ends. Worth noting for this clone: Its antigen is currently unknown.

The rearrangement joins TRBV7-9 to TRBJ2-7; the D is unclear. Sequencing used peripheral blood, obtained before any cancer treatment. The receptor was derived from a woman aged 40-69 years with stage I lung adenocarcinoma. The chain's CDR3 is CASSFDRYEQYF. As DNA, the CDR3 is TGTGCCAGCAGCTTCGACCGCTACGAGCAGTACTTC.